This entry describes one T cell receptor beta chain. No antigen is known for it. It has no much larger one-base neighbor in the sample; base qualities were not kept. The donors were healthy, HIV-negative adults who had no recently reported acute infections or vaccinations. All donors were Caucasian adults living in Nashville, Tennessee, USA. CD4+ T cells were enriched by magnetic negative selection; naive cells were then positively selected on CD45RA, and the negative fraction formed the memory subset. After blood collection by leukapheresis, PBMCs were isolated using Ficoll-Histopaque density gradient centrifugation and then cryopreserved in the vapor phase of liquid nitrogen. Analytical flow cytometry was used to check the purity and quantity of each magnetically sorted T cell population. From each sorted fraction, genomic DNA was isolated and quantified by UV absorbance on a Nanodrop 2000c. This specimen belongs to a study of shared clonotypes between healthy human individuals (dated by TCRdb to 2020 to 2021). About the full investigation: The cohort comprised a couple of women and three men aged 18 to 49 years. For each donor, CD4 naive and CD4 memory were each run on three plates, CD8 naive on two plates, and CD8 memory on one plate. The study deeply sequenced blood TCR repertoires of roughly five healthy adults to estimate repertoire size and the extent of clonotype sharing between individuals. To increase sequencing depth and limit assay-specific biases, different laboratories used diverse techniques to prepare libraries and sequence TCR repertoires. Between about 0.94 and 8.9 billion PBMCs per donor were obtained by leukapheresis. Broad study findings and their caveats: Even with the large sequencing depth, rarefaction of the sorted-subset datasets indicated that sequencing was incomplete. Naive subsets generally had larger estimated clonotype richness than memory subsets did. Compared with non-shared clonotypes, clonotypes shared by all four sorted-subset donors had higher generation probabilities. Because the study included only a small number of donors, the genetic and exposure-history diversity represented was limited. Sharing across a few donors was observed for about 5% of naive CD4, under 4% of naive CD8, around 2.5% of memory CD4, and about 0.4% of memory CD8 clonotypes. Pairwise subsampling led to the expectation that sequencing depth would affect the degree of clonotype sharing among donors. Sampling was restricted to blood, and TCR repertoires in tissues likely differ from the TCR repertoires found in blood.

Using the deep immunoSEQ assay, multiplex PCR amplified TCR CDR3 regions from genomic DNA. Genomic DNA extracted from each cell subset was distributed evenly over all wells of several immunoSEQ 96-well plates, and each plate served as one replicate. Each replicate PCR for sorted subsets received 200 ng genomic DNA, equal to about 30,000 T cell genomes. The purified libraries were quantified using a Qubit 3.0 fluorometer, sized with a Bioanalyzer 2100, and then quantified again using the KAPA Library Quantification kit. A separate single-read 150-cycle Illumina NextSeq 550 flow cell was used to sequence each immunoSEQ 96-well plate. The authors' analysis ran thus. Because the immunoSEQ output included only junctional sequences and no quality scores, the filtering could not be the same as the filtering used for full-length reads. To assign V/J genes and CDR3, sequences were annotated against IMGT germline references using PyIR, a Python wrapper for IgBLAST v1.9. Reads were removed for weak V/J assignments (E-value above 1e-6), missing CDR3, stop codons, out-of-frame junctions, or ambiguous translated residues. A V3J clonotype was defined by an identical inferred V gene, J gene, and CDR3 amino acid sequence. To compute the percentage overlap between repertoires, the number of shared unique clonotypes was divided by the size of the smaller repertoire. Three approaches were used to assess repertoire richness: RTK rarefaction, the Chao1 estimator, and Recon v2.1 estimates of unobserved clonotypes. Generation probabilities were computed with OLGA for all TCRbeta clonotypes obtained by the gDNA method from a handful of donors. The immuneACCESS repertoire file appears here via TCRdb, limited to in-frame rearrangements. These files lack a portion of the clones; in checked studies, under half of the deficit traces to unresolved V genes, and the cause of the others is not known. The V and J calls and clone size come from that table; D and trimming were worked out from the DNA. Present in this sample are millions of clones, around 95% of which were seen just once. The top ten hold 0.1% to 0.15% of the sample.

Sequences were obtained from naive CD4+ T cells sorted from blood. The cell subset or site label on this specimen signifies: CD45RA+ positively selected. The sequence was obtained from a man between 18 and 35 years old in good health.

The DNA is as follows: TGCGCCAGCAGCCTACGGACAGGGGGCGAATACGAGCAGTACTTC. Translated, it reads CASSLRTGGEYEQYF. The chain couples TRBV4-1 to TRBJ2-7; TRBD1 matches 11 bases in the middle. CDR1 MGHRA and CDR2 YSYEKL were looked up in the germline V gene. The junction shows trimming of 4 bases on V and 4 bases on J, and the gene matches do not reach 6 bases of it. From the cysteine through the phenylalanine, the CDR3 covers 15 amino acids. The retained sequence is limited to the CDR3, 45 bases, with the frame set at the first base.